This T cell receptor (beta chain) appears in the sequencing data of a study of beta chain features in type 1 diabetes. The entirety of the isolated RNA underwent reverse transcription, so expressed TCRB transcripts were sequenced. TCRdb keeps only in-frame clones here, not all; method: immunoSEQ multiplex PCR. The sample records 200,000 to 250,000 clones, about 25% being singletons. The receptor was isolated from a man aged 25 to 45 in good health. Source material: central memory CD4+ T cells from blood.

CDR3 amino acids: CASSSRRGYEQFF. CDR3 DNA sequence: TGTGCCAGCAGTAGTCGGAGGGGCTATGAGCAGTTCTTC. The J gene is TRBJ2-1, the V gene TRBV25-1, with D possibly TRBD2 on 6 matching bases. Looked up from germline, CDR1 is MGHDK and CDR2 is SYGVNS. This CDR3 region has 13 residues. V was cut by 5 bases and J by 8 bases, with 13 bases left in between.